This entry lists 27 T cell receptor beta chains sequenced from one sample in a study of cytomegalovirus exposure and HLA in healthy donors. With 60 Vbeta and 13 Jbeta primers, the PCR was carried out. The assay was immunoSEQ multiplex PCR, and TCRdb's table has in-frame clones only and misses some. The repertoire includes fewer than 80,000 clones, over 60% of them detected once, and less than 7% sits in the top ten. Sequences were obtained from PBMCs. The receptor set was obtained from a woman in her twenties or thirties in good health and CMV-seronegative.

The chain links TRBV6-1 to TRBJ2-1, with D perhaps matching TRBD1 (5 bases). This CDR3 spans 15 amino acids. Trimming cost V 2 bases and J 7 bases, with 15 bases left between them. Germline CDR1 is MNHNS and CDR2 is SASEGT. The CDR3 nucleotides are TGTGCCAGCAGTGAATTCAGGGCAGGGATTAATGAGCAGTTCTTC. Translation: CASSEFRAGINEQFF.

The rearrangement uses TRBV4-1 and TRBJ1-1; TRBD1 matches 8 bases. CDR3 length equals 15 residues. Germline values: CDR1 MGHRA, CDR2 YSYEKL. J was trimmed by 2 bases and V by 3 bases; bases with no gene match: 5. CDR3 nucleotides: TGCGCCAGCAGCCACCAGACAGGGGTCAACACTGAAGCTTTCTTT. It yields the protein CASSHQTGVNTEAFF.

The chain joins TRBV14 to TRBJ1-2; 9 bases fit TRBD1. In germline, CDR1 is SGHDN, CDR2 FVKESK. V lost 1 base, J lost 5 bases, and 17 bases stayed unmatched. The CDR3 loop spans 19 amino acids. DNA of the CDR3: TGTGCCAGCAGCCAAGGCTTTGGCGAGCGTCGGGGGACAGGGTATGGCTACACCTTC. It is translated as CASSQGFGERRGTGYGYTF.

The chain carries TRBV5-1 and TRBJ2-2; TRBD1 aligns across 7 bases. Trimming took 2 bases from V and 2 from J; bases not matched to a gene: 9. Germline assignment: CDR1 SGHRS and CDR2 YFSETQ. This CDR3 is 17 amino acids long. This CDR3 is CASSLKRTGDNTGELFF. CDR3 coding DNA: TGCGCCAGCAGCTTAAAAAGGACAGGCGATAACACCGGGGAGCTGTTTTTT.

CDR3 in DNA: TGTGCCAGCAGCGTAGGGTCGGGAGAGGAGACCCAGTACTTC. The encoded protein is CASSVGSGEETQYF. The chain uses TRBV9 and TRBJ2-5, with D possibly TRBD2 on 6 matching bases. Trimming pared 0 bases from V and 5 bases from J, leaving 11 bases between. This CDR3 region has 14 residues. The germline gives CDR1 SGDLS, CDR2 YYNGEE.

The chain uses TRBV19 and TRBJ1-2; D gene uncertain. The ends were cut back, 5 bases at V and 2 bases at J, with 12 bases in the middle. Germline CDR1 LNHDA, CDR2 SQIVND (reference sequence). This CDR3 is 14 amino acids long. This CDR3 is CASSVGSGNYGYTF. The CDR3 nucleotides read TGTGCCAGTAGTGTGGGATCGGGGAACTATGGCTACACCTTC.

J is TRBJ2-3 and V is TRBV7-9; the D gene is possibly TRBD1 (6 bases). Germline V gene sequence: CDR1 SEHNR, CDR2 FQNEAQ (reference sequence). V gave up 4 bases and J gave up 2 bases, with 10 bases separating them. The CDR3 spans 14 residues. CDR3 sequence: CASSSGQFTDTQYF. The CDR3 DNA reads as TGTGCCAGCAGCTCTGGACAGTTCACAGATACGCAGTATTTT.

This clone was recorded only once. The chain has TRBV6-5 and TRBJ2-2; weak D call: TRBD2 (6 bases). The CDR3 runs to 13 residues. Germline V gives CDR1 MNHEY, CDR2 SVGAGI. Between the trimmed V and J ends, which lost 6 bases and 5 bases, there was a span of 10 bases. For the CDR3, the DNA is TGTGCCAGCAGCTCACTAGCTACCGGGGAGCTGTTTTTT. It encodes CASSSLATGELFF.

CDR3 sequence reads: CASSLVAGGGKFF. For the CDR3, the DNA is TGTGCCAGCAGTTTAGTAGCGGGAGGTGGAAAGTTCTTC. This sequence joins TRBV28 and TRBJ2-1; TRBD2 matches at 10 bases. CDR1 and CDR2 from the germline V gene are MDHEN and SYDVKM. The CDR3 is 13 amino acids. The trim removed 2 bases at V and 14 bases at J, leaving 6 bases unmatched.

The chain joins TRBV19 to TRBJ1-6; no firm D call. V lost 5 bases to trimming and J lost 7 bases, with 6 bases between them. Per germline, CDR1 LNHDA and CDR2 SQIVND (reference sequence). The CDR3 runs to 12 residues. The CDR3 sequence: CASSASNSPLHF. For the CDR3, the DNA is TGTGCCAGTAGTGCGTCGAATTCACCCCTCCACTTT.

This clone occurred once. J is TRBJ2-1 and V is TRBV19; possibly TRBD2 for D (6 bases). Germline CDR1 and CDR2: LNHDA and SQIVND (reference sequence). The CDR3 runs 14 residues. V was trimmed by 1 base and J by 9 bases, leaving 13 bases between them. The CDR3 here is CASSIGTIGGEQFF. DNA of the CDR3: TGTGCCAGTAGTATAGGGACTATAGGCGGTGAGCAGTTCTTC.

The chain employs TRBV29-1 and TRBJ1-4, with D tentatively TRBD1 (6 bases). Germline-derived CDR1 and CDR2 are SQVTM and ANQGSEA. There are 12 residues in the CDR3. The germline V and J ends were trimmed by 6 bases and 8 bases, with 13 bases remaining between them. CDR3 in amino acids: CSVHDQGEKLFF. CDR3 nucleotides: TGCAGCGTCCACGATCAGGGGGAAAAACTGTTTTTT.

The rearrangement links TRBV11-3 to TRBJ2-1; no clear D gene. This CDR3 has 15 residues. Trimming took 5 bases from V and 1 from J, leaving 12 bases between them. CDR1 and CDR2 (germline): SGHNT, YENEEA. DNA for the CDR3: TGTGCCAGCAGCCTTTACGCGGATTCCTACAATGAGCAGTTCTTC. This sequence encodes CASSLYADSYNEQFF.

The gene calls are TRBV29-1 and TRBJ2-2, with D possibly being TRBD1 (5 bases). V lost 5 bases, J lost 4 bases, and 8 bases lay in between. The germline V gene has CDR1 SQVTM and CDR2 ANQGSEA. This CDR3 is built from 12 residues. Written as DNA, the CDR3 is TGCAGCGTTCAGGGATCCACCGGGGAGCTGTTTTTT. As protein: CSVQGSTGELFF.

The V call is TRBV27, the J call TRBJ2-7; 7 bases fit TRBD1. After removal of 2 bases from V and 2 bases from J, the junction contained 6 bases not matched to a gene. Looked up from germline, CDR1 is MNHEY and CDR2 is SMNVEV (reference sequence). This CDR3 is 15 amino acids long. Here the CDR3 reads CASSLPDRLPYEQYV. CDR3 DNA: TGTGCCAGCAGTTTACCGGACAGGCTTCCCTACGAGCAGTACGTC.

The CDR3 DNA sequence: TGCGCCAGCAGCCAACAAACAGGGTCTGGAGCTTTCTTT. Translation gives CASSQQTGSGAFF. The chain combines TRBV4-3 with TRBJ1-1; D might be TRBD1 (6 bases). The CDR3 runs to 13 residues. Germline V gives CDR1 LGHNA, CDR2 YSLEER. Trimming left V 2 bases short and J 10 bases short, with 14 bases between.

The chain recombines TRBV9 with TRBJ1-2; D is uncertain. The V end lost 4 bases, the J end lost 3 bases, and 13 bases lay between the germline ends. Germline assignment: CDR1 SGDLS and CDR2 YYNGEE. The CDR3 is 14 amino acids. Written as DNA, the CDR3 is TGTGCCAGCAGCCCCTCCCCGGACTACTATGGCTACACCTTC. Its protein product is CASSPSPDYYGYTF.

The sample holds a few counts of this clone. The chain is built from TRBV18 and TRBJ2-7; 16 nucleotides match TRBD2. CDR3 length equals 21 residues. The V and J ends lost 2 bases and 5 bases, in that order; junction bases with no gene match: 18. The germline gives CDR1 KGHSH, CDR2 LQKENI. The CDR3 region has the DNA TGTGCCAGCTCACCAGAGGGGTGGGAACCGGGACTAGCGGGAGGGCCCGACGAGCAGTACTTC. Residues: CASSPEGWEPGLAGGPDEQYF.

This chain connects TRBV7-3 to TRBJ2-1; no definite D call. The CDR3 sequence is 15 residues long. CDR1 and CDR2 from the germline V gene are SGHTA and FQGTGA. The V end was cut by 5 bases, the J end by 1 base, with 12 bases between. CDR3 nucleotide sequence: TGTGCCAGCAGCCCGCAGGCGACATCCTACAATGAGCAGTTCTTC. This encodes CASSPQATSYNEQFF.

The genes are TRBV30 and TRBJ2-7, with D possibly TRBD2 on 5 matching bases. CDR3 size: 15 residues. V dropped 1 base and J dropped 6 bases, with 19 bases sitting between them. Looked up from germline, CDR1 is GTSNPN and CDR2 is SVGIG (reference sequence). The CDR3 DNA reads as TGTGCCTGGAGTGGGGTTTCGGCGGGCCTAAGCGAGCAGTACTTC. This codes for CAWSGVSAGLSEQYF.

A few counts support this clone. This chain uses TRBV11-2 with TRBJ2-2, with 9 nucleotides matching TRBD2. Germline V gene sequence: CDR1 SGHAT, CDR2 FQNNGV. Unmatched junction bases numbered 7, after V lost 3 bases and J lost 2 bases. The CDR3 has 17 residues. This CDR3 reads CASSFGGLALNTGELFF. For the CDR3, the DNA is TGTGCCAGCAGCTTTGGGGGACTAGCTCTTAACACCGGGGAGCTGTTTTTT. Complete variable domain (other parts from reference TRBV11-2 and TRBJ2-2): EAGVAQSPRYKIIEKRQSVAFWCNPISGHATLYWYQQILGQGPKLLIQFQNNGVVDDSQLPKDRFSAERLKGVDSTLKIQPAKLEDSAVYLCASSFGGLALNTGELFFGEGSRLTVL.

CDR3 sequence: CASSQVGAASGQYF. For the CDR3, the DNA is TGCGCCAGCAGCCAAGTAGGAGCGGCTAGCGGGCAGTACTTC. The gene calls are TRBV4-3 and TRBJ2-4; 8 nucleotides line up with TRBD2. Trimming at V came to 1 base and at J to 13 bases, leaving 9 bases not matched to a gene. The CDR3 extends over 14 amino acids. Germline values: CDR1 LGHNA, CDR2 YSLEER.

Notes on this clone: Germline and junction disagree at one end, which may indicate a read error. The V call is TRBV7-8, the J call TRBJ1-1; D is perhaps TRBD1 (5 bases). Per germline, CDR1 SGHVS and CDR2 FQNEAQ. The CDR3 extends over 13 amino acids. Written as DNA, the CDR3 is TGTGCCAGCAGCCCCAAGGGGAACACTGAAGCTTTTTTT. It encodes CASSPKGNTEAFF.

The V call is TRBV7-2, the J call TRBJ2-1; 7 bases agree with TRBD1. Germline CDR1 SGHTA, CDR2 FQGNSA. The CDR3 sequence is 15 residues long. With 0 bases clipped from V and 9 bases from J, the junction kept 8 bases outside the gene matches. The CDR3 region is CASSLASGTEIEQFF. The DNA of the CDR3 is TGTGCCAGCAGCTTAGCGTCCGGGACAGAGATTGAGCAGTTCTTC.

The gene calls are TRBV6-1 and TRBJ2-2; TRBD1 might be the D (6 bases). This CDR3 comprises 12 residues. Between the trimmed V and J ends, which lost 6 bases and 6 bases, there was a span of 8 bases. CDR1 is MNHNS, CDR2 SASEGT, per germline. The CDR3 sequence is CASSYRAGELFF. The CDR3 DNA sequence: TGTGCCAGCAGCTACAGGGCCGGGGAGCTGTTTTTT.

V is TRBV7-8 and J is TRBJ1-6, with a possible D match to TRBD1 (6 bases). Per the germline V gene, CDR1 is SGHVS and CDR2 is FQNEAQ. The CDR3 is 16 residues long. With 3 bases removed from V and 1 base from J, the gap between germline ends came to 10 bases. CDR3: CASSLRGGSYNSPLHF. CDR3 DNA: TGTGCCAGCAGCTTGAGGGGGGGGTCCTATAATTCACCCCTCCACTTT.

This clone was recorded once. The chain couples TRBV6-1 to TRBJ2-1; 8 positions agree with TRBD2. CDR1 is MNHNS and CDR2 is SASEGT in the germline V gene. This CDR3 is built from 14 residues. The V gene end was trimmed by 6 bases and the J gene end by 8 bases; junction bases not matched to a gene: 9. The CDR3 reads CASRRGLVSDEQFF. For the CDR3, the DNA is TGTGCCAGCAGAAGGGGACTAGTAAGCGATGAGCAGTTCTTC.